Below, 4 T cell receptor beta chains from the same sample are listed, as sequenced in a study of vaccination and CD4 T cells after COVID-19. Their recognized antigens are unknown. Time point described: late sampling 161 to 241 days after vaccination in a few convalescent patients. The treatment: roughly ten-day PBMC culture with coronavirus spike peptide pools or control peptides (ViraFEST assay). Cultured CD4+ T cells had their DNA profiled by the Oncomine TCR Beta short-read assay. MiXCR was run by TCRdb on the PCR reads, yielding one entry per CDR3 protein. The sample holds about 23,000 distinct CDR3 sequences, 43% seen once. Specimen: CD4+ T cells from blood, cultured in vitro, collected about 7 months after SARS-CoV-2 vaccination. The receptor source for this set is a human donor who had recovered from COVID-19.

This clonotype was picked up one time. The chain combines TRBV2 with TRBJ1-5, with D perhaps TRBD1 (5 bases). CDR1 is SNHLY and CDR2 is FYNNEI in the germline V gene. CDR3 length: 11 amino acids. The ends were cut back, 8 bases at V and 12 bases at J, with 14 bases in the middle. The CDR3 nucleotides are TGTGCCAGCGGGCCGGGACTGCTCCAGCATTTT. Residues: CASGPGLLQHF.

This chain connects TRBV20-1 to TRBJ2-3, with 9 bases aligning to TRBD2. The J segment lost 1 base and the V segment lost 4 bases, leaving 6 bases of the junction unmatched. This CDR3 is built from 15 residues. Germline lookup yields CDR1 DFQATT and CDR2 SNEGSKA (reference sequence). CDR3 sequence (DNA): TGCAGTGCTACCTCAGCGGGAGGTGGCACAGATACGCAGTATTTT. Protein: CSATSAGGGTDTQYF.

The chain employs TRBV6-1 and TRBJ1-2, with 9 positions matching TRBD1. Germline lookup yields CDR1 MNHNS and CDR2 SASEGT. Losses at the gene ends were 5 bases for V and 4 bases for J; bases not matched to a gene: 11. The CDR3 is made up of 16 amino acids. CDR3 sequence (DNA): TGTGCCAGCAGTCGGACAGGGGATGGGTCGGGCTATGGCTACACCTTC. Amino acid sequence: CASSRTGDGSGYGYTF.

The chain joins TRBV10-3 to TRBJ1-2, with 9 bases fitting TRBD1. V dropped 7 bases and J dropped 6; count of bases not matched to a gene: 6. CDR3 size: 13 residues. Per germline, CDR1 ENHRY and CDR2 SYGVKD. The CDR3 nucleotides read TGTGCCATCACCGGGACAGGGCAGGATGGCTACACCTTC. Its translation is CAITGTGQDGYTF.